The 32 T cell receptor beta chains below were found in one sample sequenced in a study of early T cells in non-severe SARS-CoV-2 infection. TCRdb independently ran MiXCR on the 5' RACE reads; one entry per CDR3 protein. The sample lists approximately 28,000 distinct CDR3 sequences, approximately 5% occurring once. Sequenced input: whole blood. The receptors derive from an adult who was a healthcare worker with PCR-confirmed SARS-CoV-2 infection or an uninfected control (not recorded which).

This clonotype was seen a handful of times. V usage is TRBV7-9 and J usage is TRBJ1-1; D ambiguous. CDR3 length equals 12 residues. Germline V gives CDR1 SEHNR, CDR2 FQNEAQ (reference sequence). Trimming stripped 5 bases from V and 8 bases from J, with 12 bases between. The CDR3 nucleotides are TGTGCCAGCAGCCTGACCGGGATCGAAGCTTTCTTT. Protein: CASSLTGIEAFF.

This clonotype was detected many times. V is TRBV29-1 and J is TRBJ1-5; 7 positions agree with TRBD1. With V trimmed by 5 bases and J by 2 bases, 6 bases remained unmatched. The CDR3 loop spans 14 amino acids. Looked up from germline, CDR1 is SQVTM and CDR2 is ANQGSEA. This CDR3 reads CSVRQGVGNQPQHF. The CDR3 DNA sequence: TGCAGCGTTCGCCAGGGGGTGGGCAATCAGCCCCAGCATTTT. Full variable domain (missing parts from reference TRBV29-1 and TRBJ1-5): SAVISQKPSRDICQRGTSLTIQCQVDSQVTMMFWYRQQPGQSLTLIATANQGSEATYESGFVIDKFPISRPNLTFSTLTVSNMSPEDSSIYLCSVRQGVGNQPQHFGDGTRLSIL.

The chain combines TRBV7-9 with TRBJ1-6; D gene unclear. The germline CDR1 and CDR2 sequences are SEHNR and FQNEAQ (reference sequence). The CDR3 runs to 14 residues. The V end was cut by 5 bases, the J end by 9 bases, with 14 bases between. Written as DNA, the CDR3 is TGTGCCAGCAGCATCCCCGAGGTACTTTCACCCCTCCACTTT. Residues: CASSIPEVLSPLHF.

This clonotype was seen ten or more times. This rearrangement joins TRBV29-1 to TRBJ2-4, with D perhaps given as TRBD1 or TRBD2 (5 bases each). CDR3 length: 17 residues. Germline CDR1 and CDR2: SQVTM and ANQGSEA. V dropped 1 base and J dropped 0 bases, with 16 bases sitting between them. As DNA, the CDR3 is TGCAGCGTTGAAGGGGCGCCGGGACCGGTAGCCAAAAACATTCAGTACTTC. This sequence encodes CSVEGAPGPVAKNIQYF.

This clonotype was observed at least ten times. The V and J genes are TRBV6-2 or TRBV6-3 and TRBJ1-2; D is unclear. The germline V gene has CDR1 MNHEY and CDR2 SVGEGT. Trimming pared 6 bases from V and 4 bases from J, leaving 12 bases between. This CDR3 contains 13 residues. CDR3 loop: CASSPQEVYGYTF. The CDR3 DNA follows: TGTGCCAGCAGCCCACAAGAAGTCTATGGCTACACCTTC.

This clonotype was observed many times. This chain connects TRBV11-2 to TRBJ2-3; a possible D gene is TRBD1 (5 bases). V was clipped by 4 bases and J by 9 bases, with 14 bases between them. This CDR3 comprises 13 residues. Germline loops: CDR1 SGHAT, CDR2 FQNNGV. DNA for the CDR3: TGTGCCAGCAGCTACGGCGCCAGGGAAACGCAGTATTTT. Its translation: CASSYGARETQYF.

In this sample, this clonotype turned up a few times. This rearrangement joins TRBV20-1 to TRBJ2-5, with 7 bases lining up with TRBD1. CDR3 length: 12 amino acids. Germline V gives CDR1 DFQATT, CDR2 SNEGSKA (reference sequence). V lost 5 bases to trimming and J lost 9 bases; unmatched junction nucleotides: 9. The CDR3 DNA reads TGCAGTGCTCATACAGGGGCCAAGGCCCAGTACTTC. It encodes CSAHTGAKAQYF.

In its sample, this clonotype was seen many times. This chain uses TRBV11-3 with TRBJ1-1; 11 bases fit TRBD1. The ends lost 0 bases at V and 4 bases at J; junction bases unmatched: 1. The CDR3 extends over 15 amino acids. Germline assignment: CDR1 SGHNT and CDR2 YENEEA. The CDR3 sequence: CASSLEGTGGTEAFF. The CDR3 DNA follows: TGTGCCAGCAGCTTAGAAGGGACAGGGGGCACTGAAGCTTTCTTT.

This clonotype has a count of ten or more. The chain combines TRBV10-3 with TRBJ2-7, with D tentatively TRBD1 (6 bases). V gave up 4 bases and J gave up 0 bases, with 7 bases separating them. The CDR3 runs 13 residues. Germline-derived CDR1 and CDR2 are ENHRY and SYGVKD. CDR3 in DNA: TGTGCCATCAGTGGGGACAACTCCTACGAGCAGTACTTC. It specifies CAISGDNSYEQYF.

Only a few counts were recorded for this clonotype. The chain carries TRBV21-1 and TRBJ2-1; the table assigns TRBD2, which was not confirmed against the DNA. TRBV21-1 is an annotated pseudogene. The CDR3 spans 18 residues. The CDR3 reads CASSKATALTSIHNEQFF. The CDR3 DNA is TGTGCCAGCAGCAAAGCAACGGCCCTGACGTCGATTCACAATGAGCAGTTCTTC.

This clonotype was detected a few times. The junction departs from germline at one end; a sequencing error may be responsible. The rearrangement uses TRBV7-7 and TRBJ2-2, with D hard to call. Germline CDR1 reads SSHAT; CDR2 reads FNYEAQ (reference sequence). The CDR3 is 13 residues long. The CDR3: CASSPTPTGELFF. The CDR3 nucleotides read TGTGCTAGCAGCCCCACCCCCACCGGGGAGCTGTTTTTT.

The chain recombines TRBV7-9 with TRBJ1-2, with D perhaps TRBD1 (5 bases). Germline loops: CDR1 SEHNR, CDR2 FQNEAQ (reference sequence). V shed 8 bases and J shed 8 bases, with 15 bases lying between them. This CDR3 is 12 amino acids long. CDR3 nucleotide sequence: TGTGCCAGCGGGGCAGCCGCCGGGGGCTACACCTTC. Translating it yields CASGAAAGGYTF.

The rearrangement joins TRBV14 to TRBJ2-3; 10 nucleotides align to TRBD2. Trimming removed 4 bases from V and 5 bases from J; junction bases left unmatched: 15. Looked up from germline, CDR1 is SGHDN and CDR2 is FVKESK. The CDR3 is made up of 18 amino acids. CDR3 protein: CASSRRRQRGGRGDTQYF. The CDR3 DNA reads as TGTGCCAGCAGCCGCCGGCGCCAGCGGGGGGGCCGGGGAGATACGCAGTATTTT.

This chain connects TRBV27 to TRBJ2-3, with a possible D match to TRBD1 (6 bases). The CDR3 totals 13 residues. The V gene lost 5 bases and the J gene lost 3 bases, with 9 bases spanning the gap. Germline assignment: CDR1 MNHEY and CDR2 SMNVEV (reference sequence). The CDR3 spells CASSGGTTDTQYF. CDR3 sequence (DNA): TGTGCCAGCAGTGGGGGCACGACAGATACGCAGTATTTT.

The chain uses TRBV5-4 and TRBJ1-6; the D is unclear. V lost 8 bases and J lost 3, with 9 bases in between. The germline V gene has CDR1 SGHNT and CDR2 YYREEE (reference sequence). The CDR3 is made up of 13 amino acids. In DNA form, the CDR3 reads TGTGCCAGTGCAGGAGACTATAATTCACCCCTCCACTTT. Translated, it gives CASAGDYNSPLHF.

The chain joins TRBV5-4 to TRBJ2-5, with D perhaps matching TRBD1 or TRBD2 (5 bases each). Germline CDR1 and CDR2: SGHNT and YYREEE (reference sequence). V lost 4 bases to trimming and J lost 1 base, with 11 bases between them. CDR3 length: 14 residues. In nucleotides, the CDR3 is TGTGCCAGCAGCCCGGGGACCATCCAAGAGACCCAGTACTTC. Its translation: CASSPGTIQETQYF.

This clonotype was seen at least ten times. This chain uses TRBV11-2 with TRBJ1-2; D ambiguous. V gave up 1 base and J gave up 6 bases, with 12 bases separating them. Germline CDR1 SGHAT, CDR2 FQNNGV. CDR3 size: 14 residues. CDR3 DNA: TGTGCCAGCAGCTTAGTCCGGGGAGGCGATGGCTACACCTTC. As protein: CASSLVRGGDGYTF.

This clonotype was seen at least ten times. This chain joins TRBV10-3 and TRBJ1-5; a possible D gene is TRBD1 (5 bases). Trimming took off 6 bases at V and 7 bases at J, with 10 bases between the two ends. The CDR3 sequence is 12 residues long. Germline CDR1 reads ENHRY; CDR2 reads SYGVKD. Here the CDR3 reads CAISAGQQPQHF. CDR3 DNA: TGTGCCATCAGCGCTGGACAACAGCCCCAGCATTTT.

The sample holds many counts of this clonotype. This chain connects TRBV29-1 to TRBJ2-3; a possible D gene is TRBD2 (6 bases). V was shortened by 7 bases and J by 6 bases, with 14 bases between the two germline ends. Per germline, CDR1 SQVTM and CDR2 ANQGSEA. The CDR3 is 12 amino acids. CDR3 sequence reads: CSANAGGDTQYF. CDR3 bases: TGCAGCGCAAACGCCGGAGGGGATACGCAGTATTTT.

The sample holds many counts of this clonotype. The chain is built from TRBV6-5 and TRBJ1-5; 9 bases agree with TRBD1. This CDR3 is 15 amino acids long. Per germline, CDR1 MNHEY and CDR2 SVGAGI. The V segment lost 5 bases and the J segment 6 bases; nucleotides outside the gene matches: 8. CDR3 residues: CASSRQGGSVQPQHF. The DNA of the CDR3 is TGTGCCAGCAGTCGACAGGGGGGTAGCGTTCAGCCCCAGCATTTT.

In this sample, this clonotype turned up a few times. This chain joins TRBV27 and TRBJ2-4; the D call may be TRBD1 or TRBD2 (5 bases each). Trimming took 2 bases from V and 6 from J, leaving 8 bases between them. The germline CDR1 and CDR2 sequences are MNHEY and SMNVEV (reference sequence). The CDR3 is made up of 13 amino acids. CDR3 protein: CASSLGGRNIQYF. The CDR3 DNA sequence: TGTGCCAGCAGTTTAGGGGGAAGAAACATTCAGTACTTC.

Many counts were recorded for this clonotype. This rearrangement joins TRBV4-2 to TRBJ2-1; D is undetermined. Germline V gene lookup returns CDR1 LGHNA and CDR2 YNFKEQ. The CDR3 consists of 16 residues. The V end lost 1 base, the J end lost 0 bases, and 10 bases lay between the germline ends. The CDR3 loop is CASSQAGGSSYNEQFF. The CDR3 DNA reads TGTGCCAGCAGCCAAGCGGGCGGAAGCTCCTACAATGAGCAGTTCTTC.

There are a few counts of this clonotype. The chain employs TRBV5-5 and TRBJ2-7, with 7 positions matching TRBD1. Losses at the gene ends were 3 bases for V and 3 bases for J; bases not matched to a gene: 12. Germline values: CDR1 SGHKS, CDR2 YYEKEE (reference sequence). CDR3 size: 16 residues. The DNA of the CDR3 is TGTGCCAGCAGCTCCCCAGGGGGACGACCCCACTACGAGCAGTACTTC. It codes for CASSSPGGRPHYEQYF.

There are many counts of this clonotype. J is TRBJ1-1 and V is TRBV23-1, with 7 bases that match TRBD1. TRBV23-1 is noted as an ORF with a role that remains uncertain. Germline trimming cut 3 bases from V and 4 bases from J; bases unmatched to any gene: 8. The CDR3 covers 15 residues. The CDR3 bases are TGCGCCAGCAGTCAGCTAAGACAGGGCATCACTGAAGCTTTCTTT. This codes for CASSQLRQGITEAFF.

The gene calls are TRBV5-4 and TRBJ2-7, with a possible D match to TRBD1 (5 bases). The CDR3 runs 14 residues. Trimming took 2 bases from V and 2 from J, leaving 11 bases between them. Germline V gene lookup returns CDR1 SGHNT and CDR2 YYREEE (reference sequence). In nucleotides, the CDR3 is TGTGCCAGCAGCTTCGGCCAGGGCCCCTACGAGCAGTACTTC. Translation: CASSFGQGPYEQYF. Together with reference TRBV5-4 and TRBJ2-7, the CDR3 gives the full variable domain: ETGVTQSPTHLIKTRGQQVTLRCSSQSGHNTVSWYQQALGQGPQFIFQYYREEENGRGNFPPRFSGLQFPNYSSELNVNALELDDSALYLCASSFGQGPYEQYFGPGTRLTVT.

This clonotype occurred many times. The gene calls are TRBV15 and TRBJ1-6, with unresolved D. In germline, CDR1 is LNHNV, CDR2 YYDKDF (reference sequence). The CDR3 sequence is 14 residues long. Trimming shortened V by 5 bases and J by 8 bases, and 13 bases separated the two germline ends. The CDR3 region has the DNA TGTGCCACCAGCTCGAACCTGGTGTATTCACCCCTCCACTTT. Its protein product is CATSSNLVYSPLHF.

The rearrangement joins TRBV5-1 to TRBJ1-4, with 10 bases matching TRBD1. J was trimmed by 5 bases and V by 4 bases; bases with no gene match: 5. The CDR3 length is 15 residues. The germline V gene has CDR1 SGHRS and CDR2 YFSETQ. This chain's CDR3 is CASSGLDRGNEKLFF. The CDR3, as DNA: TGCGCCAGCAGCGGGTTGGACAGGGGGAATGAAAAACTGTTTTTT.

This clonotype has ten or more counts. The gene calls are TRBV4-3 and TRBJ1-1, with 7 positions matching TRBD1. The CDR3 has 17 residues. In germline, CDR1 is LGHNA, CDR2 YSLEER. V was pared by 2 bases and J by 1 base, with 10 bases of the junction left unmatched. CDR3 protein: CASSQTGTAIPNTEAFF. The CDR3 DNA reads TGCGCCAGCAGCCAAACCGGGACAGCTATTCCGAACACTGAAGCTTTCTTT.

Many counts were recorded for this clonotype. V gene TRBV11-2 combines with J gene TRBJ2-1; 10 nucleotides agree with TRBD2. The V segment lost 4 bases and the J segment 3 bases; nucleotides outside the gene matches: 6. Looked up from germline, CDR1 is SGHAT and CDR2 is FQNNGV. CDR3 length equals 16 residues. The CDR3 loop reads CASSSRGLALYNEQFF. Written as DNA, the CDR3 is TGTGCCAGCAGCTCTAGGGGACTAGCGCTCTACAATGAGCAGTTCTTC.

This clonotype was seen ten or more times. The V and J genes are TRBV5-1 and TRBJ1-6; 7 bases align to TRBD1. This CDR3 is built from 16 residues. V was clipped by 0 bases and J by 9 bases; unmatched bases: 9. Germline V gene lookup returns CDR1 SGHRS and CDR2 YFSETQ. The CDR3 coding sequence is TGCGCCAGCAGCTTGGGCTCCCAGGGGGACGCTTCACCCCTCCACTTT. Its translation: CASSLGSQGDASPLHF.

This clonotype was observed many times. V is TRBV20-1 and J is TRBJ1-4, with D possibly TRBD1 on 6 matching bases. V gave up 5 bases and J gave up 7 bases, with 11 bases separating them. The germline V gene has CDR1 DFQATT and CDR2 SNEGSKA (reference sequence). The CDR3 spans 12 residues. The CDR3 loop reads CSASRTVEKLFF. In nucleotides, the CDR3 is TGCAGTGCTTCTCGGACAGTTGAAAAACTGTTTTTT.

The rearrangement links TRBV6-5 to TRBJ2-3, with 9 bases that match TRBD1. The CDR3 runs 17 residues. V shed 5 bases and J 0 bases; nucleotides not matched to a gene: 9. The germline gives CDR1 MNHEY, CDR2 SVGAGI. In DNA form, the CDR3 reads TGTGCCAGCAGTCCCACGGACAGGGGTACTAGCACAGATACGCAGTATTTT. This sequence encodes CASSPTDRGTSTDTQYF.